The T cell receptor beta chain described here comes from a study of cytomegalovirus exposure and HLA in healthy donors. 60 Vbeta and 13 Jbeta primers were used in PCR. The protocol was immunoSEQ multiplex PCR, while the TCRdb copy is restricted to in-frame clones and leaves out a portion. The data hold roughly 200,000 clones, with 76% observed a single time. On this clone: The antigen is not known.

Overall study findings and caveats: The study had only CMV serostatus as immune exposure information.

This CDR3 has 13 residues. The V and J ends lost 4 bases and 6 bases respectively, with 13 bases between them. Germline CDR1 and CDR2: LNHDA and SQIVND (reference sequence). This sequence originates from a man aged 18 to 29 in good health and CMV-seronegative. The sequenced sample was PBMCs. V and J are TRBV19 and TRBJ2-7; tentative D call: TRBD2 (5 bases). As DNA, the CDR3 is TGTGCCAGTAGTAATGGAGAGGGTTCCGAGCAGTACTTC. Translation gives CASSNGEGSEQYF.